Each of the 4 T cell receptor beta chains below was sequenced from the same sample in a study of cytomegalovirus exposure and HLA in healthy donors. Sequencing was performed with immunoSEQ multiplex PCR; in TCRdb, only in-frame clones are kept and a portion is missing. The sample yields about 110,000 clones, roughly 95% seen once. Input material: PBMCs. These receptors originate from a woman between 18 and 29 years old in good health and CMV-seronegative.

The V and J genes are TRBV4-3 and TRBJ1-6, with TRBD1 as a possible D gene (6 bases). Trimming removed 9 bases from V and 7 bases from J, with 19 bases in between. The CDR3 has 15 residues. CDR1 is LGHNA, CDR2 YSLEER, per germline. DNA of the CDR3: TGCGCCAGTAATTCGCCCGGACAGTCCAATTCACCCCTCCACTTT. The encoded protein is CASNSPGQSNSPLHF.

The chain links TRBV4-1 to TRBJ2-3; TRBD1 matches 7 bases. This CDR3 comprises 17 residues. From germline, CDR1 is MGHRA and CDR2 YSYEKL. V lost 5 bases and J lost 0; bases outside the gene matches: 11. For the CDR3, the DNA is TGCGCCAGCAGCTCCCAGCCCGGGACAGCTAGCACAGATACGCAGTATTTT. It specifies CASSSQPGTASTDTQYF.

The chain is built from TRBV7-9 and TRBJ2-5; TRBD2 agrees at 10 bases. The length of the CDR3 is 19 residues. The V segment lost 5 bases and the J segment 1 base; nucleotides outside the gene matches: 16. Germline values: CDR1 SEHNR, CDR2 FQNEAQ (reference sequence). CDR3 protein: CASSPRRLAGGGGQETQYF. The CDR3 DNA follows: TGTGCCAGCAGCCCCCGGAGATTAGCGGGGGGCGGGGGCCAAGAGACCCAGTACTTC.

V gene TRBV28 combines with J gene TRBJ2-3, with 7 bases lining up with TRBD1. From germline, CDR1 is MDHEN and CDR2 SYDVKM. V gave up 2 bases and J gave up 0 bases; unmatched junction bases: 11. This CDR3 spans 18 amino acids. CDR3 residues: CASSLLLNRGGSTDTQYF. Written as DNA, the CDR3 is TGTGCCAGCAGTTTACTCCTAAACAGGGGCGGGAGCACAGATACGCAGTATTTT.